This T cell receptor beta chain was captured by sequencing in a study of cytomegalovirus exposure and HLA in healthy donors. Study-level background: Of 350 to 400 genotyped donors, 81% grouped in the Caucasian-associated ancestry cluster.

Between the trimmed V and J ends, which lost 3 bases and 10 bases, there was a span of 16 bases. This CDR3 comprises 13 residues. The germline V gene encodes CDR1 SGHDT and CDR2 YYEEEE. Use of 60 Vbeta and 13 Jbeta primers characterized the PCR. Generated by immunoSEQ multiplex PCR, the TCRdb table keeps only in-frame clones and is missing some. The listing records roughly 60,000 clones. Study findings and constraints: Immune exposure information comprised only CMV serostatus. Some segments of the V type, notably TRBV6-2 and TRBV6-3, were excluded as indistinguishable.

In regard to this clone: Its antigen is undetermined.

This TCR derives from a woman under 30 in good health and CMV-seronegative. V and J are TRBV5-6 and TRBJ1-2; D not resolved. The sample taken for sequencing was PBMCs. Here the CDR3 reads CASSSLVGELYTF. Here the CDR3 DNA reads TGTGCCAGCAGCTCACTGGTTGGGGAGCTCTACACCTTC.